Listed below are T cell receptor beta chains from one sample, sequenced in a study of metastatic and nonmetastatic thyroid tumors. With MiXCR, TCRdb called clones anew from the PCR reads. In the table there are about 46,000 clones, about 25% of which are singletons. Sequencing input: blood. The receptors derive from a male donor with papillary thyroid cancer or a benign thyroid nodule (not recorded which). Some clones in this sample may be carry-over from other donors' samples. The CDR3 runs from the conserved cysteine through the conserved F or W. Each record gives: V gene, clone size, J gene, D gene, CDR3 protein, CDR3 DNA. D genes are given only for firm matches. Clone size is stated in some rows and not others, as once, few, many or a class when expanded.

TRBV20-1	NA	TRBJ2-7	NA	CSARDAGGIRPYF	TGCAGTGCTAGAGATGCTGGGGGAATTAGGCCGTACTTC
TRBV20-1	many	TRBJ1-2	NA	CSARADSYGYTF	TGCAGTGCTAGGGCCGATAGCTATGGCTACACCTTC
TRBV27	few	TRBJ2-5	TRBD2	CASSSWTSGQETQYF	TGTGCCAGCAGTTCTTGGACTAGCGGACAAGAGACCCAGTACTTC
TRBV9	many	TRBJ2-1	NA	CASSVALAGHEQFF	TGTGCCAGCAGCGTAGCGCTAGCTGGTCATGAGCAGTTCTTC
TRBV6-1	many	TRBJ2-4	TRBD1	CASTLGDRGSIQYF	TGTGCCAGCACGCTCGGGGACAGGGGTTCCATTCAGTACTTC
TRBV25-1	many	TRBJ2-1	NA	CASTGPYNEQFF	TGTGCCAGCACAGGTCCATACAATGAGCAGTTCTTC
TRBV7-8	many	TRBJ2-1	NA	CASSLVGLVNEQFF	TGTGCCAGCAGCTTAGTTGGTCTGGTGAATGAGCAGTTCTTC
TRBV12-3/TRBV12-4	NA	TRBJ2-1	TRBD1	CASSPLGQGTYNEQFF	TGTGCCAGCAGTCCCCTGGGACAGGGCACCTACAATGAGCAGTTCTTC
TRBV27	NA	TRBJ2-5	NA	CASRRPVGQETQYF	TGTGCCAGCAGACGACCAGTGGGCCAAGAGACCCAGTACTTC
TRBV2	many	TRBJ1-5	NA	CASRRDDWPQHF	TGTGCCAGCAGAAGGGACGATTGGCCCCAGCATTTT
TRBV20-1	NA	TRBJ2-2	NA	CSARDVGTNTGELFF	TGCAGTGCTAGAGATGTAGGTACTAACACCGGGGAGCTGTTTTTT
TRBV18	many	TRBJ2-6	TRBD1	CASSPYKQGGANVLTF	TGTGCCAGCTCACCATATAAACAGGGGGGGGCCAACGTCCTGACTTTC
TRBV28	few	TRBJ1-5	NA	CASRFAYQPQHF	TGTGCCAGCCGATTCGCCTATCAGCCCCAGCATTTT
TRBV5-1	NA	TRBJ1-2	NA	CASSLEQGAGYTF	TGCGCCAGCAGCTTGGAACAGGGAGCTGGCTACACCTTC
TRBV28	many	TRBJ2-7	NA	CASSHNSGPYEQYF	TGTGCCAGCAGTCACAATTCGGGGCCCTACGAGCAGTACTTC
TRBV9	few	TRBJ2-2	NA	CASSVDFGGELFF	TGTGCCAGCAGCGTAGACTTTGGCGGGGAGCTGTTTTTT
TRBV2	few	TRBJ2-7	TRBD2	CANSAGTRVYEQYF	TGTGCCAACTCAGCCGGGACTAGGGTGTACGAGCAGTACTTC
TRBV11-1	once	TRBJ2-1	NA	CASSLGPVGLLAYNEQFF	TGTGCCAGCAGCTTAGGCCCGGTGGGCCTCCTAGCCTACAATGAGCAGTTCTTC
TRBV5-1	once	TRBJ2-7	NA	CASSLVVGGEQYF	TGCGCCAGCAGCTTGGTGGTAGGAGGCGAGCAGTACTTC
TRBV27	many	TRBJ1-2	NA	CASSLGGGQANYGYTF	TGTGCCAGCAGCCTAGGGGGGGGTCAGGCTAACTATGGCTACACCTTC
TRBV12-3/TRBV12-4	NA	TRBJ2-1	TRBD2	CATQREYGNEQFF	TGTGCCACTCAGCGGGAGTATGGCAATGAGCAGTTCTTC
TRBV6-1	NA	TRBJ2-2	NA	CASSPPSTGELFF	TGTGCCAGCAGCCCCCCCTCCACCGGGGAGCTGTTTTTT
TRBV20-1	many	TRBJ1-1	TRBD1	CSAPLTGTEAFF	TGCAGTGCTCCCCTGACAGGGACTGAAGCTTTCTTT
TRBV6-1	NA	TRBJ2-1	TRBD2	CASRSRTSGYNEQFF	TGTGCCAGCAGGTCCCGGACTAGCGGATACAATGAGCAGTTCTTC
TRBV7-3	NA	TRBJ2-1	TRBD2	CASSPTRQRDHNEQFF	TGTGCCAGCAGCCCCACGAGGCAGCGGGACCACAATGAGCAGTTCTTC
TRBV12-3/TRBV12-4	NA	TRBJ2-2	TRBD1	CASSWGQTNTGELFF	TGTGCCAGCAGTTGGGGACAGACGAACACCGGTGAGCTGTTTTTT
TRBV2	few	TRBJ2-7	NA	CASKFSPDYEQYF	TGTGCCAGCAAGTTTAGTCCAGACTACGAGCAGTACTTC
TRBV5-1	many	TRBJ2-2	NA	CASSLAGTGELFF	TGCGCCAGCAGCTTGGCGGGCACCGGGGAGCTGTTTTTT
TRBV5-1	NA	TRBJ1-1	NA	CASSREDLDEAFF	TGCGCCAGCAGCCGCGAGGATTTAGACGAAGCTTTCTTT
TRBV20-1	few	TRBJ1-2	TRBD1	CSARDRDSSNYGYTF	TGCAGTGCTAGAGACAGGGACAGTTCTAACTATGGCTACACCTTC
TRBV5-8	many	TRBJ1-5	TRBD1	CASSWGQGRQPQHF	TGTGCCAGCAGCTGGGGACAGGGGCGTCAGCCCCAGCATTTT
TRBV2	NA	TRBJ1-6	TRBD1	CASRGTGELSPLHF	TGTGCCAGCAGGGGGACAGGGGAACTTTCACCCCTCCACTTT
TRBV6-5	few	TRBJ1-2	NA	CASSYSAAGTDYGYTF	TGTGCCAGCAGTTACTCCGCTGCCGGGACGGACTATGGCTACACCTTC
TRBV27	medium-sized	TRBJ2-7	TRBD1	CASRGTEYSYEQYF	TGTGCCAGCAGAGGGACAGAGTATAGCTACGAGCAGTACTTC
TRBV20-1	NA	TRBJ1-2	TRBD1	CSAFNKTGAVYGYTF	TGCAGTGCTTTCAATAAGACAGGGGCGGTCTATGGCTACACCTTC
TRBV29-1	few	TRBJ2-3	TRBD2	CSVDRLAGKTITDTQYF	TGCAGCGTTGATAGGCTAGCGGGAAAGACTATCACAGATACGCAGTATTTT
TRBV9	many	TRBJ2-7	NA	CASSVGSRVGEQYF	TGTGCCAGCAGCGTAGGTAGCAGGGTCGGGGAGCAGTACTTC
TRBV19	few	TRBJ1-1	NA	CASSLRGLQGGTEALF	TGTGCCAGTAGTCTGCGCGGTCTTCAAGGCGGCACTGAAGCTCTCTTT
TRBV28	NA	TRBJ1-2	TRBD1	CASRNTRWTGLYGYTF	TGTGCCAGCAGGAACACCCGTTGGACAGGTCTATATGGCTACACCTTC
TRBV20-1	many	TRBJ1-2	NA	CSARASSYGYTF	TGCAGTGCTAGAGCGTCCAGCTATGGCTACACCTTC
TRBV18	many	TRBJ2-3	NA	CASSPAFTDTQYF	TGTGCCAGCTCACCCGCCTTCACAGATACGCAGTATTTT
TRBV7-2	many	TRBJ2-7	NA	CASSPAFGYEQYF	TGTGCCAGCAGCCCGGCTTTTGGTTACGAGCAGTACTTC
TRBV29-1	many	TRBJ1-1	NA	CSVEGHLGTEAFF	TGCAGCGTTGAAGGTCATCTTGGGACTGAAGCTTTCTTT
TRBV19	many	TRBJ1-5	NA	CASSMRFGPQGSQPQHF	TGTGCCAGTAGTATGCGTTTCGGGCCGCAGGGCAGTCAGCCCCAGCATTTT
TRBV12-3/TRBV12-4	NA	TRBJ2-7	NA	CASSLLYEQYF	TGTGCCAGCAGTTTGCTCTACGAGCAGTACTTC
TRBV11-3	NA	TRBJ2-3	TRBD2	CASSPARGLVPQYF	TGTGCCAGCAGCCCGGCGCGGGGACTAGTTCCGCAGTATTTT
TRBV7-9	many	TRBJ2-1	TRBD2	CASTRPTLAGTVFF	TGTGCCAGCACCAGACCTACCCTAGCGGGGACGGTGTTCTTC
TRBV12-3/TRBV12-4	few	TRBJ1-5	NA	CASTLAGGSNQPQHF	TGTGCCAGCACGCTGGCCGGGGGTAGCAATCAGCCCCAGCATTTT
TRBV27	NA	TRBJ1-2	TRBD1	CASSSRQGSYGYTF	TGTGCCAGCAGTTCCCGACAGGGAAGCTATGGCTACACCTTC